A single sample gave rise to the 20 T cell receptor beta chains below, sequenced in a study of sequential checkpoint blockade in melanoma. Some clones are missing from TCRdb's copy, which holds only in-frame ones; the method was immunoSEQ multiplex PCR. The sample consists of 20,000 to 25,000 clones, around 80% of them appearing once. Stated treatment: randomized to nivolumab then ipilimumab (arm A) or the reverse (arm B). The starting material was CD8+ T cells sorted from blood (inferred from file names), obtained from a patient given nivolumab and ipilimumab in sequence. Every receptor here comes from a human donor with melanoma.

The chain carries TRBV19 and TRBJ2-2; the match to TRBD2 covers 7 bases. Germline V CDR1 and CDR2: LNHDA, SQIVND (reference sequence). The trim removed 6 bases at V and 6 bases at J, leaving 10 bases unmatched. The CDR3 loop spans 15 amino acids. DNA of the CDR3: TGTGCCAGTAGCCCAGGGAGGACTAGGGCCGGGGAGCTGTTTTTT. Translating it yields CASSPGRTRAGELFF.

J is TRBJ1-2 and V is TRBV11-3; TRBD1 aligns across 7 bases. V was pared by 6 bases and J by 0 bases, with 10 bases of the junction left unmatched. The CDR3 is made up of 16 amino acids. Per the germline V gene, CDR1 is SGHNT and CDR2 is YENEEA. Written as DNA, the CDR3 is TGTGCCAGCAGATCCCTCCCCGGGACAGCTAACTATGGCTACACCTTC. This translates into CASRSLPGTANYGYTF.

The chain has TRBV25-1 and TRBJ2-1; no clear D. Deletions cut 4 bases from V and 4 bases from J, with 8 bases between. The CDR3 is 13 residues long. Germline-derived CDR1 and CDR2 are MGHDK and SYGVNS. The CDR3 loop is CASSGTVYNEQFF. CDR3 DNA: TGTGCCAGCAGTGGAACAGTGTACAATGAGCAGTTCTTC.

The rearrangement links TRBV28 to TRBJ2-3; 10 bases align to TRBD2. The CDR3 spans 16 residues. Trimming at V came to 6 bases and at J to 4 bases, leaving 10 bases not matched to a gene. CDR1 and CDR2 (germline): MDHEN, SYDVKM. CDR3 loop: CASSLDLAGAADTQYF. The CDR3 coding sequence is TGTGCCAGCAGCCTCGATCTAGCGGGAGCGGCAGATACGCAGTATTTT.

The chain couples TRBV6-5 to TRBJ2-3; D remains ambiguous. The germline CDR1 and CDR2 sequences are MNHEY and SVGAGI. Trimming took 6 bases from V and 2 from J, leaving 12 bases between them. The CDR3 is 14 residues long. The chain's CDR3 is CASSPPHTTDTQYF. In DNA form, the CDR3 reads TGTGCCAGCAGCCCACCCCACACCACAGATACGCAGTATTTT.

The table lists this clone with a count of one. The rearrangement joins TRBV14 to TRBJ2-7, with D perhaps matching TRBD2 (6 bases). Germline assignment: CDR1 SGHDN and CDR2 FVKESK. CDR3 length: 18 amino acids. V was pared by 2 bases and J by 9 bases, with 29 bases between. CDR3 region: CASSQLAKGYGGISGQYF. Written as DNA, the CDR3 is TGTGCCAGCAGCCAATTAGCTAAAGGTTATGGGGGGATCTCCGGGCAGTACTTC. Filled out from reference TRBV14 and TRBJ2-7, the complete variable domain reads EAGVTQFPSHSVIEKGQTVTLRCDPISGHDNLYWYRRVMGKEIKFLLHFVKESKQDESGMPNNRFLAERTGGTYSTLKVQPAELEDSGVYFCASSQLAKGYGGISGQYFGPGTRLTVT.

This chain links TRBV5-1 with TRBJ2-7; 8 bases are a match to TRBD1. V was pared by 3 bases and J by 3 bases, with 2 bases of the junction left unmatched. The CDR3 length is 13 residues. Germline values: CDR1 SGHRS, CDR2 YFSETQ. The CDR3 coding sequence is TGCGCCAGCAGCTCTACAGGGGGCTACGAGCAGTACTTC. Protein: CASSSTGGYEQYF.

This sequence joins TRBV7-2 and TRBJ2-1; 9 nucleotides agree with TRBD1. V gave up 2 bases and J gave up 7 bases; unmatched junction bases: 9. This CDR3 spans 16 amino acids. Per the germline V gene, CDR1 is SGHTA and CDR2 is FQGNSA. For the CDR3, the DNA is TGTGCCAGCAGCTTACCTTCCGGGACAGGGAGGAATGAGCAGTTCTTC. Encoded protein: CASSLPSGTGRNEQFF. The full variable domain, rest sourced from reference TRBV7-2 and TRBJ2-1, is GAGVSQSPSNKVTEKGKDVELRCDPISGHTALYWYRQSLGQGLEFLIYFQGNSAPDKSGLPSDRFSAERTGGSVSTLTIQRTQQEDSAVYLCASSLPSGTGRNEQFFGPGTRLTVL.

The genes are TRBV5-6 and TRBJ1-2; 9 nucleotides match TRBD1. This CDR3 has 15 residues. Looked up from germline, CDR1 is SGHDT and CDR2 is YYEEEE. V lost 4 bases, J lost 4 bases, and 8 bases stayed unmatched. The CDR3 here is CASSMGTGSGYGYTF. CDR3 bases: TGTGCCAGCAGCATGGGGACAGGGTCCGGCTATGGCTACACCTTC.

The V gene is TRBV18, the J gene TRBJ2-7; TRBD2 is a possible D gene (5 bases). The length of the CDR3 is 14 residues. Germline-derived CDR1 and CDR2 are KGHSH and LQKENI. Between the trimmed V and J ends, which lost 2 bases and 3 bases, there was a span of 11 bases. CDR3 residues: CASSPGAEVYEQYF. DNA for the CDR3: TGTGCCAGCTCACCAGGAGCGGAAGTCTACGAGCAGTACTTC.

This clone came up once. The chain is built from TRBV6-5 and TRBJ1-4, with TRBD1 identical over 7 bases. Germline V CDR1 and CDR2: MNHEY, SVGAGI. The CDR3 length is 16 residues. The V gene end was trimmed by 0 bases and the J gene end by 5 bases; junction bases not matched to a gene: 6. CDR3 loop: CASSYSRTGVNEKLFF. The CDR3 DNA is TGTGCCAGCAGTTACTCGAGGACAGGAGTAAATGAAAAACTGTTTTTT.

The rearrangement joins TRBV9 to TRBJ1-1; D is perhaps TRBD1 (5 bases). V lost 6 bases and J lost 5, with 17 bases in between. The CDR3 loop spans 14 amino acids. Germline V gene sequence: CDR1 SGDLS, CDR2 YYNGEE. The CDR3 loop is CASNQGGGRTEAFF. DNA of the CDR3: TGTGCCAGCAACCAGGGCGGGGGGAGGACTGAAGCTTTCTTT.

The V call is TRBV19, the J call TRBJ1-2; perhaps TRBD1 as D (6 bases). Trimming took 5 bases from V and 5 from J, leaving 15 bases between them. Germline V gene data show CDR1 as LNHDA and CDR2 as SQIVND (reference sequence). The CDR3 extends over 14 amino acids. As DNA, the CDR3 is TGTGCCAGTAGTGGTAGCCTGGGACAATATGGCTACACCTTC. As protein: CASSGSLGQYGYTF.

The rearrangement uses TRBV5-1 and TRBJ2-1, with 10 bases that match TRBD2. This CDR3 comprises 15 residues. CDR1 and CDR2 (germline): SGHRS, YFSETQ. J lost 5 bases, V lost 0 bases, and 2 bases had no gene match. CDR3 protein: CASSLGLAGDNEQFF. Here the CDR3 DNA reads TGCGCCAGCAGCTTGGGCCTAGCGGGGGACAATGAGCAGTTCTTC.

The chain is built from TRBV6-1 and TRBJ2-7; 9 nucleotides line up with TRBD2. Germline values: CDR1 MNHNS, CDR2 SASEGT. The V and J ends lost 2 bases and 0 bases, in that order; junction bases with no gene match: 5. This CDR3 spans 16 amino acids. CDR3 sequence: CASSENLAGSSYEQYF. The CDR3, as DNA: TGTGCCAGCAGTGAAAACCTAGCGGGAAGCTCCTACGAGCAGTACTTC.

In this sample, this clone turned up a few times. The chain is built from TRBV27 and TRBJ1-5; 7 nucleotides agree with TRBD1. There are 18 residues in the CDR3. Germline V gene sequence: CDR1 MNHEY, CDR2 SMNVEV (reference sequence). The J segment lost 0 bases and the V segment lost 7 bases, leaving 15 bases of the junction unmatched. The CDR3 DNA follows: TGTGCCAGCACCCCCTTGGGCCTAACAGGGGCTAGCAATCAGCCCCAGCATTTT. Translation: CASTPLGLTGASNQPQHF.

This sequence joins TRBV7-9 and TRBJ2-7, with TRBD2 matching 11 bases. Per germline, CDR1 SEHNR and CDR2 FQNEAQ (reference sequence). V shed 5 bases, J shed 7 bases, and the junction held 13 bases outside the gene matches. The CDR3 runs to 16 residues. CDR3 DNA sequence: TGTGCCAGCAGCCCCGGGACTAGCGGTTTCCGCGAGGAGCAGTACTTC. Encoded protein: CASSPGTSGFREEQYF.

This chain joins TRBV30 and TRBJ2-3; perhaps TRBD1 as D (5 bases). The length of the CDR3 is 12 residues. The V and J ends lost 1 base and 4 bases respectively, with 6 bases between them. Germline CDR1 GTSNPN, CDR2 SVGIG (reference sequence). The CDR3 is CAWSGGPDTQYF. In DNA, the CDR3 is TGTGCCTGGAGTGGGGGCCCAGATACGCAGTATTTT.

This rearrangement joins TRBV5-6 to TRBJ1-4, with D unresolved. The CDR3 is 13 amino acids. V lost 4 bases and J 8 bases, leaving 12 bases between the germline ends. Germline values: CDR1 SGHDT, CDR2 YYEEEE. The DNA of the CDR3 is TGTGCCAGCAGCGATGGGCCGGGGGAAAAACTGTTTTTT. Amino acid sequence: CASSDGPGEKLFF. Full variable domain (rest looked up from reference TRBV5-6 and TRBJ1-4): DAGVTQSPTHLIKTRGQQVTLRCSPKSGHDTVSWYQQALGQGPQFIFQYYEEEERQRGNFPDRFSGHQFPNYSSELNVNALLLGDSALYLCASSDGPGEKLFFGSGTQLSVL.

CDR3 in DNA: TGTGCCAGCAGCGTGAGACTAGCGGGGGGGTGGGATGAGCAGTTCTTC. This encodes CASSVRLAGGWDEQFF. This sequence joins TRBV7-6 and TRBJ2-1; 14 nucleotides agree with TRBD2. V was pared by 5 bases and J by 8 bases, with 8 bases of the junction left unmatched. This CDR3 contains 16 residues. Germline lookup yields CDR1 SGHVS and CDR2 FNYEAQ.